Sequencing of this T cell receptor beta chain was carried out in a study of tumor-infiltrating lymphocytes in primary liver carcinoma. A constant-region primer served to make TCR beta cDNA from about 0.5 ug total RNA. The TCR beta library was amplified through three nested multiplex PCR rounds in a modified ARM-PCR procedure. It was with TRBV1-TRBV30 forward primers and a C-beta reverse primer that the first two PCR rounds were run, at roughly 10 cycles each. TCRdb re-analysed the multiplex PCR reads in MiXCR, keeping a single row per CDR3 protein. The repertoire consists of 120,000 or so distinct CDR3 sequences, with around 62% occurring once and the leading ten covering approximately 9.9%. From unsorted bulk tissue weighing about 18-30 mg, DNA and RNA were co-extracted. Trimming removed 2 bases from V and 2 bases from J, with 18 bases in between. The CDR3 extends over 17 amino acids. Germline CDR1 is MNHEY and CDR2 is SVGEGT.

The V and J genes are TRBV6-2 or TRBV6-3 and TRBJ1-1; D is unclear. Sample: liver tumor tissue from sampling region 1. Subset reported: tumor region T1, superior pole. This clonotype originated in a woman in her sixties or seventies with primary liver carcinoma and hepatitis B virus infection. The CDR3 region is CASSYPRTLNSNTEAFF. The CDR3 region has the DNA TGTGCCAGCAGTTACCCGAGGACCCTCAACTCCAACACTGAAGCTTTCTTT.